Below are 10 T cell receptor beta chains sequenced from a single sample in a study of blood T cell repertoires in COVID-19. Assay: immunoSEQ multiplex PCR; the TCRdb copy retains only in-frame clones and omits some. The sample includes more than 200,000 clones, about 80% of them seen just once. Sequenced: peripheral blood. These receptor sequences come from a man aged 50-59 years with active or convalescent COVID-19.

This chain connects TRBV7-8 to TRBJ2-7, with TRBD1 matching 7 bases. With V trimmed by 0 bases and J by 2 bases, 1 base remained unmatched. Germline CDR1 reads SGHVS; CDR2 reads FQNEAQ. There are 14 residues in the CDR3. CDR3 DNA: TGTGCCAGCAGCTTAGCGGGGACAGCCTACGAGCAGTACTTC. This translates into CASSLAGTAYEQYF.

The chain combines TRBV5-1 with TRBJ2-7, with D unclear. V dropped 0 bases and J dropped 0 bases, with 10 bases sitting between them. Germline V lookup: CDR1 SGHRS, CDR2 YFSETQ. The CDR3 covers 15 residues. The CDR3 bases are TGCGCCAGCAGCTTGGGCGGCCTATACTCCTACGAGCAGTACTTC. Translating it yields CASSLGGLYSYEQYF. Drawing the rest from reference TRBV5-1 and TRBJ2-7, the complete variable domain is KAGVTQTPRYLIKTRGQQVTLSCSPISGHRSVSWYQQTPGQGLQFLFEYFSETQRNKGNFPGRFSGRQFSNSRSEMNVSTLELGDSALYLCASSLGGLYSYEQYFGPGTRLTVT.

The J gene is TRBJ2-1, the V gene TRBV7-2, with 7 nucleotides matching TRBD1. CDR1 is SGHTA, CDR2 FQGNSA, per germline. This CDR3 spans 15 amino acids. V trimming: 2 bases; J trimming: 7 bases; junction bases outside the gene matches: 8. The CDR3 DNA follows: TGTGCCAGCAGCTTATCGCCAGGGGGACAGAATGAGCAGTTCTTC. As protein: CASSLSPGGQNEQFF.

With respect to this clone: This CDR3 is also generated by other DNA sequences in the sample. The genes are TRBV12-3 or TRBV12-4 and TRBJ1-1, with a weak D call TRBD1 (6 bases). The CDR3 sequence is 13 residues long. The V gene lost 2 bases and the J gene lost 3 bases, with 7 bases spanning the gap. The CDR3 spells CASSLSGDTEAFF. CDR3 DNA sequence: TGTGCCAGCAGTTTATCAGGGGACACTGAAGCTTTCTTT.

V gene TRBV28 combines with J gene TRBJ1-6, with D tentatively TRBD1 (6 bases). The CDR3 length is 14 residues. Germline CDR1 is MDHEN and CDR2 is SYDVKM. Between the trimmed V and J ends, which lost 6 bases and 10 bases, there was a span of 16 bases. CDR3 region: CASRPPTGGSPLHF. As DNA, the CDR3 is TGTGCCAGCAGACCCCCGACAGGCGGATCACCCCTCCACTTT.

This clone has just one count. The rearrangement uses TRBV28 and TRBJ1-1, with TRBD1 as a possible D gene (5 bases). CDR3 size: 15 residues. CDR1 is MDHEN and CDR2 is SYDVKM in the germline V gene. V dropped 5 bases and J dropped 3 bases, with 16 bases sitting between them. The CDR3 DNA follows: TGTGCCAGCAGTCCATCAGCTGACAGAGACACTGAAGCTTTCTTT. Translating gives CASSPSADRDTEAFF. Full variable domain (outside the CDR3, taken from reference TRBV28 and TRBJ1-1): DVKVTQSSRYLVKRTGEKVFLECVQDMDHENMFWYRQDPGLGLRLIYFSYDVKMKEKGDIPEGYSVSREKKERFSLILESASTNQTSMYLCASSPSADRDTEAFFGQGTRLTVV.

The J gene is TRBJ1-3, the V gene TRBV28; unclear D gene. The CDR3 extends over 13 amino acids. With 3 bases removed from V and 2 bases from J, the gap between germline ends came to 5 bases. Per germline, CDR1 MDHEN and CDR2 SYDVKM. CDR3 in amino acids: CASSFYAGNTIYF. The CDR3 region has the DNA TGTGCCAGCAGTTTTTATGCTGGAAACACCATATATTTT.

The CDR3 nucleotides read TGTGCCAGCAGCCCTTCGGGGACAGGGGGCGAGCAGTACTTC. It yields the protein CASSPSGTGGEQYF. This chain uses TRBV7-9 with TRBJ2-7; TRBD1 matches 11 bases. In germline, CDR1 is SEHNR, CDR2 FQNEAQ (reference sequence). CDR3 size: 14 residues. J gave up 6 bases and V 5 bases, and 6 bases lay outside the gene matches.

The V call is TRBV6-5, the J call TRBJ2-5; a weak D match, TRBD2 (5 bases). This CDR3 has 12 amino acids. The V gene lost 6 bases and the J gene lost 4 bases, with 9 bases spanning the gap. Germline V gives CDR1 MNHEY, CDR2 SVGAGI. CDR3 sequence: CASSPRGETQYF. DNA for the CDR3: TGTGCCAGCAGCCCCCGGGGAGAGACCCAGTACTTC.

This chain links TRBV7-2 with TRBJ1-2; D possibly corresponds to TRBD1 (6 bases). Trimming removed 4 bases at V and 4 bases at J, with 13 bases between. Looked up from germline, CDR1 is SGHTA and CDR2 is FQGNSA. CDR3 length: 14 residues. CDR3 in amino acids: CASSSGANPYGYTF. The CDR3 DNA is TGTGCCAGCAGCTCAGGGGCCAATCCCTATGGCTACACCTTC.